The 8 T cell receptor beta chains reported below all come from one sample, sequenced in a study of T cell repertoires in cytomegalovirus infection. TCRdb reprocessed the reads via MiXCR and lists one record per CDR3 protein. The sample holds hundreds of thousands of distinct CDR3 sequences, roughly a third seen once. Sequences were obtained from PBMCs. The receptors were sampled from a human donor in good health (CMV status not recorded). Some clones in this sample may be carry-over from other donors' samples.

The V and J genes are TRBV12-3 or TRBV12-4 and TRBJ2-7; TRBD2 matches 7 bases. The junction had 7 bases not matched to a gene; V was cut back by 5 bases and J by 0 bases. This CDR3 comprises 15 residues. CDR3 sequence: CASSRERGYSYEQYF. The CDR3 coding sequence is TGTGCCAGCAGTAGAGAGCGGGGATACTCCTACGAGCAGTACTTC.

This clonotype was seen a few times. The chain employs TRBV12-3 or TRBV12-4 and TRBJ1-3; the match to TRBD1 covers 10 bases. V was clipped by 6 bases and J by 3 bases; unmatched bases: 8. CDR3 length equals 16 residues. CDR3 nucleotides: TGTGCCAGCAGCTCAAGGACAGGGGGAAATGGAAACACCATATATTTT. Its protein is CASSSRTGGNGNTIYF.

This clonotype has just one count. The conserved final phenylalanine or tryptophan is absent from the CDR3, which likely points to a read error. The J gene is TRBJ2-7, the V gene TRBV9; no clear D. Germline V gene data show CDR1 as SGDLS and CDR2 as YYNGEE. The ends were cut back, 4 bases at V and 2 bases at J, with 10 bases in the middle. This CDR3 spans 13 amino acids. The DNA of the CDR3 is TGTGCCAGCAGCCCCGGACGAACCTACGAGCAGTACTGC. Protein product: CASSPGRTYEQYC.

The chain links TRBV3-1 to TRBJ2-5; possible D gene TRBD2, 5 bases. Germline-derived CDR1 and CDR2 are LGHDT and YNNKEL (reference sequence). The CDR3 extends over 17 amino acids. V was trimmed by 4 bases and J by 3 bases, leaving 21 bases between them. The CDR3 reads CASSLPRTQMIKETQYF. The CDR3 nucleotides read TGTGCCAGCAGCCTCCCTCGGACTCAGATGATTAAAGAGACCCAGTACTTC.

The rearrangement uses TRBV19 and TRBJ2-7; weak D call: TRBD1 (5 bases). This CDR3 is 13 amino acids long. Trimming took 3 bases from V and 1 from J, leaving 7 bases between them. Germline V gene lookup returns CDR1 LNHDA and CDR2 SQIVND (reference sequence). CDR3: CASSIQGSYEQYF. The CDR3 DNA is TGTGCCAGTAGTATTCAGGGTTCCTACGAGCAGTACTTC. The entire variable domain, with the rest obtained from reference TRBV19 and TRBJ2-7, is as follows: DGGITQSPKYLFRKEGQNVTLSCEQNLNHDAMYWYRQDPGQGLRLIYYSQIVNDFQKGDIAEGYSVSREKKESFPLTVTSAQKNPTAFYLCASSIQGSYEQYFGPGTRLTVT.

Here the CDR3 reads CASTLKGLATSTDTQYF. DNA for the CDR3: TGTGCCAGCACCCTTAAGGGTCTAGCAACTAGCACAGATACGCAGTATTTT. V is TRBV7-9 and J is TRBJ2-3; D is perhaps TRBD2 (5 bases). Trimming cost V 7 bases and J 0 bases, with 20 bases left between them. This CDR3 contains 17 residues. Germline lookup yields CDR1 SEHNR and CDR2 FQNEAQ (reference sequence).

The rearrangement joins TRBV7-2 to TRBJ1-1; the D is unclear. CDR1 and CDR2 from the germline V gene are SGHTA and FQGNSA. V lost 2 bases and J 5 bases, leaving 9 bases between the germline ends. The CDR3 consists of 13 residues. The CDR3 loop reads CASSLSTATEAFF. The CDR3 region has the DNA TGTGCCAGCAGCTTATCTACAGCAACTGAAGCTTTCTTT. The full variable domain, in which reference TRBV7-2 and TRBJ1-1 provide the parts outside the CDR3, is GAGVSQSPSNKVTEKGKDVELRCDPISGHTALYWYRQSLGQGLEFLIYFQGNSAPDKSGLPSDRFSAERTGGSVSTLTIQRTQQEDSAVYLCASSLSTATEAFFGQGTRLTVV.

There are a few counts of this clonotype. This chain connects TRBV7-2 to TRBJ2-7; no reliable D call. V was trimmed by 5 bases and J by 0 bases, leaving 11 bases between them. Germline CDR1 SGHTA, CDR2 FQGNSA. The CDR3 is 14 residues long. The CDR3 loop reads CASSVAASSYEQYF. The CDR3 DNA reads TGTGCCAGCAGCGTTGCGGCAAGCTCCTACGAGCAGTACTTC.